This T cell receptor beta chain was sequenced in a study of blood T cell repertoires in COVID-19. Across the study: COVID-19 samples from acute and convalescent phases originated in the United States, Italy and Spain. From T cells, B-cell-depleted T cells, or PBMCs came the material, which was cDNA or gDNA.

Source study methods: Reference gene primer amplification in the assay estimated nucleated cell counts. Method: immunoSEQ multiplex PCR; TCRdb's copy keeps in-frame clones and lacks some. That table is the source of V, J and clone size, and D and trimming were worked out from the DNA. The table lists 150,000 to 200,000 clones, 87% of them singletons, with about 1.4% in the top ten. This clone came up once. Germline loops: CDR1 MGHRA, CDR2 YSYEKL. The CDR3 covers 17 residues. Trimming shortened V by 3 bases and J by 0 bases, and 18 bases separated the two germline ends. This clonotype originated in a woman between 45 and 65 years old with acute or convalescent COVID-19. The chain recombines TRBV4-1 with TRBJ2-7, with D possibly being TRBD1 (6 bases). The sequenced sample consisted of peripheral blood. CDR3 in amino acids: CASSHSSQGSPSYEQYF. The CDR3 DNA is TGCGCCAGCAGCCATTCCTCACAGGGTTCTCCCTCCTACGAGCAGTACTTC.